A selection of T cell receptor beta chains follows, all from one sample in a study of spatial heterogeneity in lung cancer. TCRdb processed the 5' RACE reads anew with MiXCR; each CDR3 protein has one entry. The table includes about 2,800 distinct CDR3 sequences, roughly 30% detected once. The material was PBMCs, obtained at surgery. The source is a male donor with early-stage non-small cell lung cancer. Each CDR3 is given with its conserved first and last residue. D genes are given only for firm matches. Clone size, where shown, is once, few, many, or a class for clones that have expanded.

clone_size: many; v_call: TRBV20-1; j_call: TRBJ2-5; d_call: TRBD1; cdr3_nt: TGCAGTGTTCCTAACACAGGGGGCTCGGAGACCCAGTACTTC; cdr3_aa: CSVPNTGGSETQYF
clone_size: few; v_call: TRBV11-2; j_call: TRBJ2-5; d_call: NA; cdr3_nt: TGTGCCAGCAGCCTACAGACGGGGTGGGTCGAGACCCAGTACTTC; cdr3_aa: CASSLQTGWVETQYF
clone_size: medium-sized; v_call: TRBV29-1; j_call: TRBJ2-7; d_call: NA; cdr3_nt: TGCAGCGTCGGATTCGGCTCCTACGAGCAGTACTTC; cdr3_aa: CSVGFGSYEQYF
clone_size: NA; v_call: TRBV20-1; j_call: TRBJ2-7; d_call: TRBD2; cdr3_nt: TGCAGTGCTAGAGAGCAGCGGGGGGTTTACGAGCAGTACTTC; cdr3_aa: CSAREQRGVYEQYF
clone_size: NA; v_call: TRBV7-9; j_call: TRBJ2-3; d_call: NA; cdr3_nt: TGTGCCAGCAGCTATAGCGCCGGGACTCGCACAGATACGCAGTATTTT; cdr3_aa: CASSYSAGTRTDTQYF
clone_size: NA; v_call: TRBV5-5; j_call: TRBJ1-4; d_call: NA; cdr3_nt: TGTGCCAGCAGCTTGGGGCAGGGAGAGGTTGAAAAACTGTTTTTT; cdr3_aa: CASSLGQGEVEKLFF
clone_size: few; v_call: TRBV28; j_call: TRBJ2-1; d_call: TRBD2; cdr3_nt: TGTGCCAGCAGTTCGACTAGCGGGAGAATGAAGGAGCAGTTCTTC; cdr3_aa: CASSSTSGRMKEQFF
clone_size: NA; v_call: TRBV19; j_call: TRBJ2-3; d_call: TRBD2; cdr3_nt: TGTGCCAGTACCCCCAGCGGGAGCCCCCCAGATACGCAGTATTTT; cdr3_aa: CASTPSGSPPDTQYF
clone_size: many; v_call: TRBV5-1; j_call: TRBJ2-2; d_call: TRBD2; cdr3_nt: TGCGCCAGCAGCTTGGCCCCACAAGCGGGAACCGGGGAGCTGTTTTTT; cdr3_aa: CASSLAPQAGTGELFF
clone_size: NA; v_call: TRBV18; j_call: TRBJ2-3; d_call: NA; cdr3_nt: TGTGCCAGCTCACCAGGGGCAGGCCCCACAGATACGCAGTATTTT; cdr3_aa: CASSPGAGPTDTQYF
clone_size: NA; v_call: TRBV3-1; j_call: TRBJ2-3; d_call: NA; cdr3_nt: TGTGCCAGCAGCCAAGAGAGGGATACGCAGTATTTT; cdr3_aa: CASSQERDTQYF
clone_size: few; v_call: TRBV3-1; j_call: TRBJ1-6; d_call: NA; cdr3_nt: TGTGCCAGCAGCCAAGATGGGGGGGCAGGGGCGCGTTCACCCCTCCACTTT; cdr3_aa: CASSQDGGAGARSPLHF
clone_size: NA; v_call: TRBV7-2; j_call: TRBJ2-6; d_call: NA; cdr3_nt: TGTGCCAGCAGCTATTCTCTGGGGGTCTCTGGGGCCAACGTCCTGACTTTC; cdr3_aa: CASSYSLGVSGANVLTF
clone_size: NA; v_call: TRBV30; j_call: TRBJ2-7; d_call: TRBD1; cdr3_nt: TGTGCCTGGACGGGACAGAGGAACGAGCAGTACTTC; cdr3_aa: CAWTGQRNEQYF
clone_size: many; v_call: TRBV6-2/TRBV6-3; j_call: TRBJ1-5; d_call: NA; cdr3_nt: TGTGCCAGCACCAACGGAGGGTTTCAGCCCCAGCATTTT; cdr3_aa: CASTNGGFQPQHF
clone_size: many; v_call: TRBV24-1; j_call: TRBJ2-1; d_call: TRBD2; cdr3_nt: TGTGCCACCAGTGGGGGACTAGCGTCGCTTGAGCAGTTCTTC; cdr3_aa: CATSGGLASLEQFF
clone_size: NA; v_call: TRBV7-1; j_call: TRBJ1-5; d_call: TRBD1; cdr3_nt: TGTGCCAGCAGCTCCGACAGGGACCAGCCCCAGCATTTT; cdr3_aa: CASSSDRDQPQHF
clone_size: many; v_call: TRBV4-2; j_call: TRBJ2-7; d_call: TRBD2; cdr3_nt: TGTGCCAGCAGCCAAGAGAGCGGGAGCTCCTACGAGCAGTACTTC; cdr3_aa: CASSQESGSSYEQYF
clone_size: many; v_call: TRBV5-1; j_call: TRBJ1-1; d_call: TRBD1; cdr3_nt: TGCGCCAGCAGCTGGACAGGGGGCGGCACTGAAGCTTTCTTT; cdr3_aa: CASSWTGGGTEAFF
clone_size: NA; v_call: TRBV28; j_call: TRBJ2-2; d_call: NA; cdr3_nt: TGTGCCAGCAGGGGCAGGGGTGCCACCGGGGAGCTGTTTTTT; cdr3_aa: CASRGRGATGELFF
clone_size: medium-sized; v_call: TRBV4-1; j_call: TRBJ2-2; d_call: TRBD2; cdr3_nt: TGCGCCAGCAGCCAAGATCGCCTGACTAGCGGGGGGGCCGGGGAGCTGTTTTTT; cdr3_aa: CASSQDRLTSGGAGELFF
clone_size: medium-sized; v_call: TRBV30; j_call: TRBJ1-1; d_call: TRBD1; cdr3_nt: TGTGCCTGGAGTCTAACAGGGGCGCCGAACACTGAAGCTTTCTTT; cdr3_aa: CAWSLTGAPNTEAFF
clone_size: many; v_call: TRBV3-1; j_call: TRBJ2-5; d_call: TRBD2; cdr3_nt: TGTGCCAGCAGCCAAGAATCAGTTAGGCGGGAGGAACCTCCATGGGTCCAGTACTTC; cdr3_aa: CASSQESVRREEPPWVQYF
clone_size: NA; v_call: TRBV4-3; j_call: TRBJ2-1; d_call: TRBD2; cdr3_nt: TGCGCCAGCAGCCCACTAGCGGGGGGGGACAATGAGCAGTTCTTC; cdr3_aa: CASSPLAGGDNEQFF
clone_size: NA; v_call: TRBV9; j_call: TRBJ1-3; d_call: NA; cdr3_nt: TGTGCCAGCAGCGTCGTGCCCGGGGACACCATATATTTT; cdr3_aa: CASSVVPGDTIYF
clone_size: NA; v_call: TRBV3-2; j_call: TRBJ2-3; d_call: NA; cdr3_nt: TGTGCCAGCAGCCAAGATTTGCTATTGCGTTGGGACAGGGGTGGGACCGATACAGATACGCAGTATTTT; cdr3_aa: CASSQDLLLRWDRGGTDTDTQYF
clone_size: many; v_call: TRBV7-2; j_call: TRBJ2-7; d_call: NA; cdr3_nt: TGTGCCAGCAGCGCCCGCGGGACTCAATCCTACGAGCAGTACTTC; cdr3_aa: CASSARGTQSYEQYF
clone_size: medium-sized; v_call: TRBV27; j_call: TRBJ2-5; d_call: NA; cdr3_nt: TGTGCCAGCAGACCACTGGGGGAAGAGACCCAGTACTTC; cdr3_aa: CASRPLGEETQYF
clone_size: many; v_call: TRBV20-1; j_call: TRBJ2-3; d_call: TRBD2; cdr3_nt: TGCAGTGCTAGACCACTAGCGGGGGTCACAGATACGCAGTATTTT; cdr3_aa: CSARPLAGVTDTQYF
clone_size: NA; v_call: TRBV28; j_call: TRBJ2-7; d_call: TRBD1; cdr3_nt: TGTGCCAGCAGCGAGACAGGGCTCTCCTACGAGCAGTACTTC; cdr3_aa: CASSETGLSYEQYF
clone_size: few; v_call: TRBV6-6; j_call: TRBJ1-3; d_call: NA; cdr3_nt: TGTGCCAGCAGTTACTCTAGCTCGCGGGGGTTTGGAAACACCATATATTTT; cdr3_aa: CASSYSSSRGFGNTIYF
clone_size: many; v_call: TRBV7-2; j_call: TRBJ2-1; d_call: NA; cdr3_nt: TGTGCCAGCAGGGGGCCTCCGCGCTACAATGAGCAGTTCTTC; cdr3_aa: CASRGPPRYNEQFF
clone_size: many; v_call: TRBV12-3/TRBV12-4; j_call: TRBJ1-5; d_call: NA; cdr3_nt: TGTGCCAGCAGCAGACAAGACCGCTTTAATCAGCCCCAGCATTTT; cdr3_aa: CASSRQDRFNQPQHF
clone_size: medium-sized; v_call: TRBV7-2; j_call: TRBJ2-1; d_call: TRBD2; cdr3_nt: TGTGCCAGCAGCTTAGACAGCGGGAGGGCCTACAATGAGCAGTTCTTC; cdr3_aa: CASSLDSGRAYNEQFF
clone_size: NA; v_call: TRBV19; j_call: TRBJ2-6; d_call: NA; cdr3_nt: TGTGCCAGCAATACACTCTCTGGGGCCAACGTCCTGACTTTC; cdr3_aa: CASNTLSGANVLTF
clone_size: NA; v_call: TRBV20-1; j_call: TRBJ2-7; d_call: NA; cdr3_nt: TGCAGTGCTAGAGTAAGGGGGGAGTTGTACGAGCAGTACTTC; cdr3_aa: CSARVRGELYEQYF
clone_size: medium-sized; v_call: TRBV4-2; j_call: TRBJ2-7; d_call: NA; cdr3_nt: TGTGCCAGCAGCCAAGAGGTCGACTTAAGCTCCTACGAGCAGTACTTC; cdr3_aa: CASSQEVDLSSYEQYF
clone_size: NA; v_call: TRBV7-9; j_call: TRBJ2-3; d_call: NA; cdr3_nt: TGTGCCAGCAGCTACGGCGACATGCGCACAGATACGCAGTATTTT; cdr3_aa: CASSYGDMRTDTQYF
clone_size: many; v_call: TRBV20-1; j_call: TRBJ2-1; d_call: NA; cdr3_nt: TGCGGCGCTCGTGGGCCGAATGAGCAGTTCTTC; cdr3_aa: CGARGPNEQFF
clone_size: many; v_call: TRBV6-5; j_call: TRBJ1-1; d_call: NA; cdr3_nt: TGTGCCAGCAGTTACGCCCCGAATCCGGGCCATGAAGCTTTCTTT; cdr3_aa: CASSYAPNPGHEAFF
clone_size: once; v_call: TRBV5-1; j_call: TRBJ2-1; d_call: TRBD1; cdr3_nt: TGCGCCAGCAGCTTGGGTTGGACAGGGAGGCGGATTGAGCAGTTCTTC; cdr3_aa: CASSLGWTGRRIEQFF
clone_size: few; v_call: TRBV3-1; j_call: TRBJ1-1; d_call: NA; cdr3_nt: TGTGCCAGCAGCGGAATGTCGGCGGCTTTCTTT; cdr3_aa: CASSGMSAAFF
clone_size: few; v_call: TRBV29-1; j_call: TRBJ2-7; d_call: TRBD2; cdr3_nt: TGCAGCGTTTCGGGAGGGAGTTACGGTGAGCAGTACTTC; cdr3_aa: CSVSGGSYGEQYF
clone_size: NA; v_call: TRBV7-8; j_call: TRBJ2-3; d_call: TRBD1; cdr3_nt: TGTGCCAGCAGCCAGCCCTTGACAGGGTTAGGGAATACGCAGTATTTT; cdr3_aa: CASSQPLTGLGNTQYF
clone_size: many; v_call: TRBV7-6; j_call: TRBJ1-2; d_call: TRBD1; cdr3_nt: TGTGCCAGCAGCTTAGCGGGACAGGGGTATGGCTACACCTTC; cdr3_aa: CASSLAGQGYGYTF
clone_size: many; v_call: TRBV12-3/TRBV12-4; j_call: TRBJ2-1; d_call: TRBD2; cdr3_nt: TGTGCCAGCAGTCCAGCTCAGCGGGAGGGCCTTGAGCAGTTCTTC; cdr3_aa: CASSPAQREGLEQFF
clone_size: few; v_call: TRBV13; j_call: TRBJ2-5; d_call: NA; cdr3_nt: TGTGCCAGCAGAAAGTCGACTAGTGGGGAACAAGAGACCCAGTACTTC; cdr3_aa: CASRKSTSGEQETQYF